The 28 T cell receptor beta chains below were found in one sample sequenced in a study of spatial heterogeneity in lung cancer (dated 2019 in TCRdb). The sample's time point label, decoded: sample taken at primary tumor resection. Libraries were constructed by 5' RACE. Sequencing was carried out with a NextSeq 500. TCRdb reran the public reads through fastp at Q25 and MiXCR, keeping productive beta chains. A single entry per CDR3 protein holds the most common genes and DNA from its merged rows. The sample table lists 20,000 to 25,000 distinct CDR3 sequences, about 5.8% of them with a count of one. Of the sample, under 45% is held by the ten largest clones. This sample comprised PBMCs, obtained at surgery. The receptor source for this set is a male donor with early-stage non-small cell lung cancer.

The chain is built from TRBV2 and TRBJ2-2; D is undetermined. V lost 4 bases and J lost 3, with 15 bases in between. Germline values: CDR1 SNHLY, CDR2 FYNNEI. The CDR3 covers 16 residues. The CDR3 here is CASSGGQLVYTGELFF. The DNA for the CDR3 is TGTGCCAGCAGTGGTGGGCAGCTCGTATACACCGGGGAGCTGTTTTTT. The full variable domain, in which reference TRBV2 and TRBJ2-2 provide the parts outside the CDR3, is EPEVTQTPSHQVTQMGQEVILRCVPISNHLYFYWYRQILGQKVEFLVSFYNNEISEKSEIFDDQFSVERPDGSNFTLKIRSTKLEDSAMYFCASSGGQLVYTGELFFGEGSRLTVL.

This clonotype was found many times. The chain employs TRBV29-1 and TRBJ2-7; D is perhaps TRBD1 or TRBD2 (5 bases each). CDR1 and CDR2 (germline): SQVTM, ANQGSEA. This CDR3 region has 14 residues. V lost 0 bases and J lost 6, with 15 bases in between. The CDR3 DNA is TGCAGCGTTGAAGATGGGTCCCGGGACGCCGAGCAGTACTTC. It specifies CSVEDGSRDAEQYF.

This clonotype was detected many times. The chain joins TRBV11-2 to TRBJ2-1; D is perhaps TRBD2 (5 bases). CDR3 size: 12 residues. Per germline, CDR1 SGHAT and CDR2 FQNNGV. The V end lost 9 bases, the J end lost 4 bases, and 10 bases lay between the germline ends. The CDR3 here is CASSREYNEQFF. CDR3 sequence (DNA): TGTGCCAGTTCGAGGGAGTACAATGAGCAGTTCTTC.

There are many counts of this clonotype. V gene TRBV9 combines with J gene TRBJ1-2, with D perhaps matching TRBD1 (5 bases). Trimming left V 4 bases short and J 6 bases short, with 13 bases between. This CDR3 has 13 residues. The germline V gene has CDR1 SGDLS and CDR2 YYNGEE. CDR3 sequence (DNA): TGTGCCAGCAGCCAAACCTCGGGACATGGCTACACCTTC. It codes for CASSQTSGHGYTF.

There are many counts of this clonotype. The chain links TRBV7-2 to TRBJ2-7, with 7 positions matching TRBD2. V dropped 1 base and J dropped 5; count of bases not matched to a gene: 8. CDR1 SGHTA and CDR2 FQGNSA come from the germline V gene. This CDR3 spans 15 amino acids. This CDR3 reads CASSLEGGSLNEQYF. CDR3 nucleotides: TGTGCCAGCAGCTTAGAGGGCGGGAGCCTCAACGAGCAGTACTTC.

As regards this clonotype: It may be a read error: a sequence one base away is much more abundant. Since the CDR3 does not end with the conserved phenylalanine or tryptophan, this likely comes from a read error. CDR3 protein: CASSQDGVSDTQYL. CDR3 DNA: TGTGCCAGCAGCCAAGACGGGGTCTCAGATACGCAGTATTTG. The V call is TRBV4-2, the J call TRBJ2-3; maybe TRBD2 (5 bases). Germline V CDR1 and CDR2: LGHNA, YNFKEQ. This CDR3 has 14 residues. V shed 0 bases and J shed 4 bases, with 8 bases lying between them.

This clonotype was seen at least ten times. This chain connects TRBV9 to TRBJ2-6; 7 bases are shared with TRBD2. This CDR3 is built from 18 residues. J gave up 0 bases and V 2 bases, and 8 bases lay outside the gene matches. Germline V gene lookup returns CDR1 SGDLS and CDR2 YYNGEE. CDR3 DNA: TGTGCCAGCAGCGTTCTCAGCGGGATTAGCTCTGGGGCCAACGTCCTGACTTTC. Translation: CASSVLSGISSGANVLTF. Combining the CDR3 with reference TRBV9 and TRBJ2-6 gives the whole variable domain DSGVTQTPKHLITATGQRVTLRCSPRSGDLSVYWYQQSLDQGLQFLIQYYNGEERAKGNILERFSAQQFPDLHSELNLSSLELGDSALYFCASSVLSGISSGANVLTFGAGSRLTVL.

J is TRBJ2-5 and V is TRBV5-1; 11 nucleotides align to TRBD2. Looked up from germline, CDR1 is SGHRS and CDR2 is YFSETQ. V shed 5 bases and J 4 bases; nucleotides not matched to a gene: 4. The CDR3 runs to 14 residues. The DNA for the CDR3 is TGCGCCAGCAGTCCTAGCGGGAGGCGAGAGACCCAGTACTTC. Translation gives CASSPSGRRETQYF.

This clonotype was seen repeatedly, ten times or more. The chain joins TRBV6-1 to TRBJ1-5; no clear D. CDR1 and CDR2 from the germline V gene are MNHNS and SASEGT. This CDR3 has 12 residues. V lost 4 bases and J lost 5, with 6 bases in between. CDR3 sequence reads: CASSGTDQPQHF. The CDR3 DNA is TGTGCCAGCAGTGGTACAGATCAGCCCCAGCATTTT.

This clonotype was observed many times. The rearrangement uses TRBV7-9 and TRBJ2-7; D gene unclear. V lost 2 bases and J lost 7, with 18 bases in between. This CDR3 has 15 residues. CDR1 is SEHNR, CDR2 FQNEAQ, per germline (reference sequence). This CDR3 is CASSLTNPDLREQYF. Written as DNA, the CDR3 is TGTGCCAGCAGCTTAACGAACCCCGACCTTCGGGAGCAGTACTTC.

This clonotype was seen at least ten times. V gene TRBV6-6 combines with J gene TRBJ1-5; no reliable D call. V shed 4 bases and J shed 0 bases, with 10 bases lying between them. This CDR3 has 15 residues. Germline CDR1 reads MNHNY; CDR2 reads SVGAGI (reference sequence). CDR3 protein: CASSFDGDSNQPQHF. The CDR3 nucleotides read TGTGCCAGCAGTTTCGACGGTGATAGCAATCAGCCCCAGCATTTT.

This clonotype occurred many times. J is TRBJ2-3 and V is TRBV20-1, with no clear D. The CDR3 spans 13 residues. The V end lost 0 bases, the J end lost 3 bases, and 7 bases lay between the germline ends. Germline V lookup: CDR1 DFQATT, CDR2 SNEGSKA (reference sequence). CDR3 in amino acids: CSARDRWTDTQYF. The CDR3 DNA follows: TGCAGTGCTAGAGATCGATGGACAGATACGCAGTATTTT.

This clonotype occurred many times. The genes are TRBV5-1 and TRBJ2-5; no clear D gene. The germline V and J ends were trimmed by 1 base and 3 bases, with 7 bases remaining between them. Germline V gene data show CDR1 as SGHRS and CDR2 as YFSETQ. The CDR3 has 13 residues. Written as DNA, the CDR3 is TGCGCCAGCAGCTTGTTCCGGGAAGAGACCCAGTACTTC. It encodes CASSLFREETQYF.

The chain joins TRBV30 to TRBJ1-4, with D unresolved. Trimming removed 2 bases at V and 7 bases at J, with 14 bases between. In germline, CDR1 is GTSNPN, CDR2 SVGIG (reference sequence). The CDR3 covers 14 residues. CDR3 residues: CAWSTRQGFEKLFF. In DNA form, the CDR3 reads TGTGCCTGGAGTACCCGGCAAGGTTTTGAAAAACTGTTTTTT.

This clonotype has just a few counts. The gene calls are TRBV4-3 and TRBJ1-3; maybe TRBD1 (5 bases). Germline assignment: CDR1 LGHNA and CDR2 YSLEER. This CDR3 spans 17 amino acids. Trimming shortened V by 0 bases and J by 5 bases, and 17 bases separated the two germline ends. This CDR3 reads CASSQDRGAGTRNTIYF. As DNA, the CDR3 is TGCGCCAGCAGCCAAGATCGTGGGGCAGGTACTAGAAACACCATATATTTT.

This clonotype showed up many times. The J gene is TRBJ2-1, the V gene TRBV30; 9 nucleotides line up with TRBD2. Germline CDR1 GTSNPN, CDR2 SVGIG (reference sequence). V dropped 3 bases and J dropped 8; count of bases not matched to a gene: 20. This CDR3 region has 18 residues. Written as DNA, the CDR3 is TGTGCCTGGAGCCCCGATGGGATTTTGGCTAGCGGGATCGATGAGCAGTTCTTC. Translated, it gives CAWSPDGILASGIDEQFF.

Many counts were recorded for this clonotype. This chain links TRBV20-1 with TRBJ2-1, with D maybe TRBD2 (5 bases). Germline CDR1 is DFQATT and CDR2 is SNEGSKA (reference sequence). The CDR3 is 11 residues long. For the CDR3, the DNA is TGCAGCCGCCAGCGGTACAATGAGCAGTTCTTC. This gives the protein CSRQRYNEQFF.

This clonotype was counted only a few times. The rearrangement uses TRBV18 and TRBJ2-7, with D perhaps matching TRBD2 (5 bases). V was shortened by 6 bases and J by 2 bases, with 11 bases between the two germline ends. The CDR3 length is 13 residues. The germline CDR1 and CDR2 sequences are KGHSH and LQKENI. The CDR3 is CASSESGPYEQYF. The CDR3 coding sequence is TGTGCCAGCTCGGAAAGCGGTCCCTACGAGCAGTACTTC. Full variable domain (remainder filled in from reference TRBV18 and TRBJ2-7): NAGVMQNPRHLVRRRGQEARLRCSPMKGHSHVYWYRQLPEEGLKFMVYLQKENIIDESGMPKERFSAEFPKEGPSILRIQQVVRGDSAAYFCASSESGPYEQYFGPGTRLTVT.

In this sample, this clonotype turned up many times. The CDR3 region has the DNA TGTGCCAGTAGTAGACGAACAGGGACTAGCACAGATACGCAGTATTTT. This gives the protein CASSRRTGTSTDTQYF. The chain couples TRBV19 to TRBJ2-3; D is perhaps TRBD1 or TRBD2 (6 bases each). V shed 4 bases and J shed 0 bases, with 14 bases lying between them. This CDR3 comprises 16 residues. The germline CDR1 and CDR2 sequences are LNHDA and SQIVND (reference sequence). The full variable domain, rest sourced from reference TRBV19 and TRBJ2-3, is DGGITQSPKYLFRKEGQNVTLSCEQNLNHDAMYWYRQDPGQGLRLIYYSQIVNDFQKGDIAEGYSVSREKKESFPLTVTSAQKNPTAFYLCASSRRTGTSTDTQYFGPGTRLTVL.

This clonotype was picked up many times. The rearrangement joins TRBV7-9 to TRBJ1-2; D possibly corresponds to TRBD1 (5 bases). This CDR3 spans 13 amino acids. The V and J ends lost 7 bases and 4 bases respectively, with 13 bases between them. The germline V gene has CDR1 SEHNR and CDR2 FQNEAQ (reference sequence). The CDR3 here is CASTSAGPYGYTF. Here the CDR3 DNA reads TGTGCCAGCACCTCCGCGGGGCCCTATGGCTACACCTTC.

This clonotype was counted at least ten times. This sequence joins TRBV9 and TRBJ2-7, with D tentatively TRBD1 (6 bases). CDR1 is SGDLS and CDR2 is YYNGEE in the germline V gene. The CDR3 contains 15 residues. The V and J ends lost 0 bases and 2 bases respectively, with 12 bases between them. The CDR3 nucleotides are TGTGCCAGCAGCGTAGGAATCGGGACACCCTACGAGCAGTACTTC. Translated: CASSVGIGTPYEQYF.

About this clonotype itself: This could be a read error, since a much larger clone is one nucleotide away. Lacking the conserved final phenylalanine or tryptophan, this CDR3 likely reflects a read error. The gene calls are TRBV12-3 or TRBV12-4 and TRBJ2-1; D is perhaps TRBD1 (6 bases). The V end lost 6 bases, the J end lost 4 bases, and 13 bases lay between the germline ends. CDR3 length: 14 amino acids. The CDR3 spells CASSQGQNYNEQFL. CDR3 nucleotide sequence: TGTGCCAGCAGCCAAGGACAGAATTACAATGAGCAGTTCTTA.

This clonotype was seen repeatedly, ten times or more. This chain connects TRBV11-2 to TRBJ2-5; D gene ambiguous. The CDR3 loop spans 14 amino acids. V lost 4 bases and J 1 base, leaving 10 bases between the germline ends. Germline V gene lookup returns CDR1 SGHAT and CDR2 FQNNGV. The CDR3 loop is CASSWVVGQETQYF. The CDR3, as DNA: TGTGCCAGCAGCTGGGTAGTAGGCCAAGAGACCCAGTACTTC. Full variable domain (outside the CDR3, taken from reference TRBV11-2 and TRBJ2-5): EAGVAQSPRYKIIEKRQSVAFWCNPISGHATLYWYQQILGQGPKLLIQFQNNGVVDDSQLPKDRFSAERLKGVDSTLKIQPAKLEDSAVYLCASSWVVGQETQYFGPGTRLLVL.

By its share, this clonotype is medium-sized. The V and J genes are TRBV20-1 and TRBJ1-4; the match to TRBD1 covers 9 bases. The germline V gene encodes CDR1 DFQATT and CDR2 SNEGSKA (reference sequence). The CDR3 is 14 residues long. Losses at the gene ends were 5 bases for V and 8 bases for J; bases not matched to a gene: 9. The CDR3 nucleotides read TGCAGTGCTCGGCCGGGACAGGGAGGGGAAAAACTGTTTTTT. Translated: CSARPGQGGEKLFF.

By share, this clonotype ranks as medium-sized (0.01 to 0.1%). The V call is TRBV19, the J call TRBJ2-1; 8 nucleotides agree with TRBD2. Germline V gene lookup returns CDR1 LNHDA and CDR2 SQIVND (reference sequence). With V trimmed by 6 bases and J by 8 bases, 12 bases remained unmatched. The CDR3 contains 15 residues. CDR3 amino acids: CASRERENRRDEQFF. The CDR3, as DNA: TGTGCCAGTAGGGAGCGGGAGAATCGGAGGGATGAGCAGTTCTTC.

Ten or more counts support this clonotype. V and J are TRBV25-1 and TRBJ2-7; D ambiguous. Trimming stripped 4 bases from V and 5 bases from J, with 12 bases between. The CDR3 spans 13 residues. Germline assignment: CDR1 MGHDK and CDR2 SYGVNS. CDR3 sequence (DNA): TGTGCCAGCAGTGGGAACGCCGGCAACGAGCAGTACTTC. Translated, it gives CASSGNAGNEQYF.

Many counts were recorded for this clonotype. This chain uses TRBV24-1 with TRBJ2-2; weak D call: TRBD2 (5 bases). The CDR3 totals 16 residues. Trimming removed 1 base from V and 8 bases from J, with 16 bases in between. Looked up from germline, CDR1 is KGHDR and CDR2 is SFDVKD. The CDR3 region is CATSDFISSGLGELFF. The CDR3 nucleotides read TGTGCCACCAGTGATTTTATCTCCAGCGGCCTAGGGGAGCTGTTTTTT.

The chain carries TRBV7-2 and TRBJ2-5; D might be TRBD2 (6 bases). Germline CDR1 is SGHTA and CDR2 is FQGNSA. V lost 5 bases and J 0 bases, leaving 13 bases between the germline ends. This CDR3 is built from 15 residues. This CDR3 reads CASSNQGDYQETQYF. The CDR3 DNA reads TGTGCCAGCAGCAACCAAGGGGACTACCAAGAGACCCAGTACTTC.